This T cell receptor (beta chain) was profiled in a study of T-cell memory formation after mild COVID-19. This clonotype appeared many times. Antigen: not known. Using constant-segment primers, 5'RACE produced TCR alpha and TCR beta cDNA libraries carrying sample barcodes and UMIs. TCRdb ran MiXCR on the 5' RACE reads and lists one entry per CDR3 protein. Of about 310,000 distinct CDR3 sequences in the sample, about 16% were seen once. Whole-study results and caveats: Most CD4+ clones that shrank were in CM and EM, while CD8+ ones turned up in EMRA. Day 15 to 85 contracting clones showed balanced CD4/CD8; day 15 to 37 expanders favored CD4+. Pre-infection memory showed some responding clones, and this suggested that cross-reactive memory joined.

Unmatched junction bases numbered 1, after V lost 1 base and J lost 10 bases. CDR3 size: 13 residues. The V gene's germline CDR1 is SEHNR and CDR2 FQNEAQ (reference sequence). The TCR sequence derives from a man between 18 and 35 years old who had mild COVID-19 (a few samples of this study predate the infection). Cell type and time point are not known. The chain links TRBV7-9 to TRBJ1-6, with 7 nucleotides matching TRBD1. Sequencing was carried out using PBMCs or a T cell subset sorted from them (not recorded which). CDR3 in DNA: TGTGCCAGCAGCTTAGAAGGGGGCTCACCCCTCCACTTT. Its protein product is CASSLEGGSPLHF.